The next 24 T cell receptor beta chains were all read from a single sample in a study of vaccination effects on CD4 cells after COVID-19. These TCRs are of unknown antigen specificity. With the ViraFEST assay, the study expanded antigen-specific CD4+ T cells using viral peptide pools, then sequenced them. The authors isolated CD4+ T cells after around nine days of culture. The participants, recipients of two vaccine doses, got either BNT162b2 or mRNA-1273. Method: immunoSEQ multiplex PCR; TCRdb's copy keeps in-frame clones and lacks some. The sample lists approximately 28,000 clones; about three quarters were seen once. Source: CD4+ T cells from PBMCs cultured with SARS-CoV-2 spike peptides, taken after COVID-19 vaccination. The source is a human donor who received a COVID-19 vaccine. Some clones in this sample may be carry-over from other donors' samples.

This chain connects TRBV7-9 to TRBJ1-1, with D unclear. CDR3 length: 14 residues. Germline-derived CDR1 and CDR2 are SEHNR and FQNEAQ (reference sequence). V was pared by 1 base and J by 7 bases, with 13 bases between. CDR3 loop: CASSLEVSRGEAFF. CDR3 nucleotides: TGTGCCAGCAGCTTAGAGGTCAGCCGAGGTGAAGCTTTCTTT. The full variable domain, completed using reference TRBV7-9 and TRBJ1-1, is DTGVSQNPRHKITKRGQNVTFRCDPISEHNRLYWYRQTLGQGPEFLTYFQNEAQLEKSRLLSDRFSAERPKGSFSTLEIQRTEQGDSAMYLCASSLEVSRGEAFFGQGTRLTVV.

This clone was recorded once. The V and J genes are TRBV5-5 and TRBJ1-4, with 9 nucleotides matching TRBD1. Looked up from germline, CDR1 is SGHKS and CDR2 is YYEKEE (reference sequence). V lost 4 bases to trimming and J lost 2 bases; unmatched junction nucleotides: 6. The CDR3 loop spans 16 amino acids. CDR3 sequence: CASSEGQGGTNEKLFF. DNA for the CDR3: TGTGCCAGCAGCGAGGGACAGGGAGGGACTAATGAAAAACTGTTTTTT.

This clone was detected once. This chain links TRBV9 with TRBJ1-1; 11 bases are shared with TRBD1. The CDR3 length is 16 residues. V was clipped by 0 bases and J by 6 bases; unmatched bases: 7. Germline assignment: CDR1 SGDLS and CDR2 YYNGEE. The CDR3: CASSVDYRTGGSEAFF. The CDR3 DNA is TGTGCCAGCAGCGTAGACTACAGGACAGGGGGCTCTGAAGCTTTCTTT.

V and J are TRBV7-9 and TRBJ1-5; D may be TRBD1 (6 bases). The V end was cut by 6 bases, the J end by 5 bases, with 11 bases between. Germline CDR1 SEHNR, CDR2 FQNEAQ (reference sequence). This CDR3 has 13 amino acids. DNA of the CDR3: TGTGCCAGCAGGGACAGTTTAGATCAGCCCCAGCATTTT. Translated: CASRDSLDQPQHF.

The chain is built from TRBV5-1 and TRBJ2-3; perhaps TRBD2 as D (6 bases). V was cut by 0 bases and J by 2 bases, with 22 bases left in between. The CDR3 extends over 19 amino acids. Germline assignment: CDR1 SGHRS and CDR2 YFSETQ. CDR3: CASSLGAGLARKNTDTQYF. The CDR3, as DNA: TGCGCCAGCAGCTTGGGGGCAGGCCTAGCGAGAAAAAACACAGATACGCAGTATTTT.

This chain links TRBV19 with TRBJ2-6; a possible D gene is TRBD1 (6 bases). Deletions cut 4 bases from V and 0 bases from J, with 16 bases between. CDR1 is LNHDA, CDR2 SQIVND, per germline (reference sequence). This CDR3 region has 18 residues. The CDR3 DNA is TGTGCCAGTAGTAACACCGGGACACTCCACTCTGGGGCCAACGTCCTGACTTTC. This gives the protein CASSNTGTLHSGANVLTF.

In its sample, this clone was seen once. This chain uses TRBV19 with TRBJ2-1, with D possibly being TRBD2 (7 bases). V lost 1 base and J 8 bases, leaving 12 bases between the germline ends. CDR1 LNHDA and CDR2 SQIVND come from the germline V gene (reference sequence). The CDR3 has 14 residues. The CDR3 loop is CASSIGRGRDEQFF. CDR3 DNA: TGTGCCAGTAGTATAGGGCGGGGGCGGGATGAGCAGTTCTTC.

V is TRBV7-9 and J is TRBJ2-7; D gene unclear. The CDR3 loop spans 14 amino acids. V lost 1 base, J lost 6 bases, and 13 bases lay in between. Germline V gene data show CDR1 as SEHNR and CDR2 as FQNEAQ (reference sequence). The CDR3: CASSLGSDLGEQYV. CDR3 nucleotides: TGTGCCAGCAGCTTAGGGTCGGACCTTGGCGAGCAGTACGTC.

The CDR3 loop reads CASSYLGTAGGNEQFF. The CDR3 region has the DNA TGTGCCAGCAGTTACCTCGGTACAGCGGGGGGTAATGAGCAGTTCTTC. This chain links TRBV6-5 with TRBJ2-1, with 9 bases that match TRBD2. V lost 2 bases and J lost 7; bases outside the gene matches: 9. The CDR3 is made up of 16 amino acids. Germline lookup yields CDR1 MNHEY and CDR2 SVGAGI.

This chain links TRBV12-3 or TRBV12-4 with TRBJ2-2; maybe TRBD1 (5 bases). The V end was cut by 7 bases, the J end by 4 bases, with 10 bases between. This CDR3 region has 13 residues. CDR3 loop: CASKPGSTGELFF. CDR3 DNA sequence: TGTGCCAGCAAGCCAGGGTCCACCGGGGAGCTGTTTTTT.

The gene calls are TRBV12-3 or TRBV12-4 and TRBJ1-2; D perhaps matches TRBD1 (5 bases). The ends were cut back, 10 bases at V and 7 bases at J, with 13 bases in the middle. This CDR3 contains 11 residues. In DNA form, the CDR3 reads TGTGCCACGACTTGGGGCTTTGGCTACACCTTC. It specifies CATTWGFGYTF.

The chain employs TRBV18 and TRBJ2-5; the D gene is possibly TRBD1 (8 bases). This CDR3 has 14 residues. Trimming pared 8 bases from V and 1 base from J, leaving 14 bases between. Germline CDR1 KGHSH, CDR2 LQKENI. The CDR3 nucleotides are TGTGCCAGCCAAAACAGGGGGGGCCAAGAGACCCAGTACTTC. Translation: CASQNRGGQETQYF.

CDR3 loop: CASSPPPLVYETQYF. The CDR3 nucleotides are TGTGCCAGCAGCCCCCCGCCATTAGTTTATGAGACCCAGTACTTC. V and J are TRBV5-8 and TRBJ2-5; D gene uncertain. The germline CDR1 and CDR2 sequences are SGHTS and YDEGEE. There are 15 residues in the CDR3. Between the trimmed V and J ends, which lost 4 bases and 5 bases, there was a span of 18 bases.

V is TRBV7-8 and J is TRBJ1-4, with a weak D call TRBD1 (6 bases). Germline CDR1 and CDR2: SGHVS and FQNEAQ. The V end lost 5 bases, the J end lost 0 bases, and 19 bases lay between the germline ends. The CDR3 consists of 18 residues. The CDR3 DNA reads TGTGCCAGCAGCCTAAGCGGGGGCGCGGGGGCAACTAATGAAAAACTGTTTTTT. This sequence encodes CASSLSGGAGATNEKLFF.

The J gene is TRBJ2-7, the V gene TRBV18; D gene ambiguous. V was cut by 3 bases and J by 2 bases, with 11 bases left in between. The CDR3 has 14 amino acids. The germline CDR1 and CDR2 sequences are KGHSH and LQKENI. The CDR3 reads CASSPRATPYEQYV. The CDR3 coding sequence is TGTGCCAGCTCACCCCGGGCCACCCCCTACGAGCAGTACGTC.

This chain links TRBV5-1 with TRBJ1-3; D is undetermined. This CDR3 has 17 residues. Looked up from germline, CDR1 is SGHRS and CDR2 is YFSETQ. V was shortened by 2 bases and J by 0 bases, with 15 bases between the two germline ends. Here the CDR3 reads CASSLMGGGSSGNTIYF. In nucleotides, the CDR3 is TGCGCCAGCAGCTTAATGGGTGGTGGGAGCTCTGGAAACACCATATATTTT.

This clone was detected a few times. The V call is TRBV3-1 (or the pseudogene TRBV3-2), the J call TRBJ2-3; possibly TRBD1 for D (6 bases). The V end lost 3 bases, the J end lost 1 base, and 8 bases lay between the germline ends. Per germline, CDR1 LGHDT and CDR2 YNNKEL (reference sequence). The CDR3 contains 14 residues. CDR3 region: CASSHRGRTDTQYF. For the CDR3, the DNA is TGTGCCAGCAGCCACAGGGGACGCACAGATACGCAGTATTTT.

The CDR3 is CASSVDAAPNTGELFF. The CDR3 DNA follows: TGTGCCAGCAGCGTAGATGCAGCCCCGAACACCGGGGAGCTGTTTTTT. The chain combines TRBV9 with TRBJ2-2; D is undetermined. Between the trimmed V and J ends, which lost 0 bases and 0 bases, there was a span of 9 bases. The germline CDR1 and CDR2 sequences are SGDLS and YYNGEE. The length of the CDR3 is 16 residues.

CDR3 nucleotide sequence: TGTGCCAGCAGCGGTGACCGGGACAGGCATTCACCCCTCCACTTT. Translation: CASSGDRDRHSPLHF. The gene calls are TRBV9 and TRBJ1-6; 8 bases agree with TRBD1. Unmatched junction bases numbered 7, after V lost 3 bases and J lost 8 bases. The CDR3 has 15 residues. Germline assignment: CDR1 SGDLS and CDR2 YYNGEE.

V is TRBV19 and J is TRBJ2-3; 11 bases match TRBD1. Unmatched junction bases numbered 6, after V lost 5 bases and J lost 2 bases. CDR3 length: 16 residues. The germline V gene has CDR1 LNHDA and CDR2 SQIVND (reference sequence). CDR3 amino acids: CASSLGTGGLTDTQYF. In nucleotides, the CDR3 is TGTGCCAGTAGTCTAGGGACAGGGGGACTCACAGATACGCAGTATTTT.

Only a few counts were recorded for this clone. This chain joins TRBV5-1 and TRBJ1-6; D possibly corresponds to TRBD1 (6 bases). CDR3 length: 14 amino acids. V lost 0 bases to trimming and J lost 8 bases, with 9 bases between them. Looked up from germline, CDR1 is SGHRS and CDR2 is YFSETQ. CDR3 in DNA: TGCGCCAGCAGCTTGGACAGGGTGGATTCACCCCTCCACTTT. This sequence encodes CASSLDRVDSPLHF.

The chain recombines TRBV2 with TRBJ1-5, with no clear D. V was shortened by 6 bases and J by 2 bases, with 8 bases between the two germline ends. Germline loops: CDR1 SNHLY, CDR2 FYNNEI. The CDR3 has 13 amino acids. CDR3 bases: TGTGCCAGCAGGGGCATCGGCAATCAGCCCCAGCATTTT. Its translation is CASRGIGNQPQHF.

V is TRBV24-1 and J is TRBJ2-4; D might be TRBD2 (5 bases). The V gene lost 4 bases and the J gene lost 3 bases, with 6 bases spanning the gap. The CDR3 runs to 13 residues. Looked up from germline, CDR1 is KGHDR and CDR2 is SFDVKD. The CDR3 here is CATSERGKNIQYF. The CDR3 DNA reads TGTGCCACCAGTGAACGGGGCAAAAACATTCAGTACTTC.

This CDR3 reads CASTTGLATQETQYF. CDR3 DNA: TGTGCCAGCACCACGGGACTCGCAACCCAAGAGACCCAGTACTTC. The rearrangement uses TRBV3-1 (or the pseudogene TRBV3-2) and TRBJ2-5, with a possible D match to TRBD2 (6 bases). Germline CDR1 LGHDT, CDR2 YNNKEL (reference sequence). The length of the CDR3 is 15 residues. V was trimmed by 7 bases and J by 1 base, leaving 16 bases between them.